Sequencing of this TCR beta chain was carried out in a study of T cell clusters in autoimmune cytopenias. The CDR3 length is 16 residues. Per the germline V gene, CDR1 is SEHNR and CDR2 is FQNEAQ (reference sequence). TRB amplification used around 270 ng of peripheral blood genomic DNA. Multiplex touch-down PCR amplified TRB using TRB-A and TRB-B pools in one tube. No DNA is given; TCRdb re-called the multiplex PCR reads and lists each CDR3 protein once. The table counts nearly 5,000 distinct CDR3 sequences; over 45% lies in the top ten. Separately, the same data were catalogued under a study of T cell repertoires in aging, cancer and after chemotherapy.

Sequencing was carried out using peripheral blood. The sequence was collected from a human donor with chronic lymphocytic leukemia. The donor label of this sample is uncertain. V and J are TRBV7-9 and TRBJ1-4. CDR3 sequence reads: CASSSYYGTANEKLFF. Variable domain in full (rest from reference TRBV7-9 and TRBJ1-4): DTGVSQNPRHKITKRGQNVTFRCDPISEHNRLYWYRQTLGQGPEFLTYFQNEAQLEKSRLLSDRFSAERPKGSFSTLEIQRTEQGDSAMYLCASSSYYGTANEKLFFGSGTQLSVL.